The subject of this entry is one T cell receptor (beta chain). No cognate antigen has been identified for it. The sample holds no much larger clone one base away, and base qualities are not on file. The data are from a study of blood T cell repertoires in COVID-19 (dated by TCRdb to about 2020). General notes on the study: Samples covering the acute and convalescent phases of COVID-19 were provided by collaborators in the United States, Italy and Spain. Nearly every sample came with metadata listing a de-identified subject ID, COVID-19 status, age in years and sex. The repertoires were released in a freely available public database meant as a resource for research on the immune response to SARS-CoV-2. Where available, HLA class I and class II types were taken from metadata supplied by the sample provider and were not determined by assay-based typing. Subjects who had been exposed to COVID-19, were actively infected with it, or had recovered from it provided the deeply sampled blood TCRbeta repertoires that made up the dataset. The material from the prospective study consisted of cDNA or gDNA derived from T cells, B-cell-depleted T cells, or PBMCs. The samples were drawn from the first 160 participants of the ongoing ImmuneRACE study and from about 1,200 subjects provided by 6 global collaborators. Overall results and qualifications from the work: How much clinical and demographic metadata was included differed by source and by participant, and the metadata was provided uncurated.

The V end gives up 3 bases and the J end 5 bases, leaving 9 bases in the junction not matched to a gene. The germline V gene sets CDR1 to KGHDR and CDR2 to SFDVKD. Counted from cysteine to phenylalanine, this CDR3 has 18 amino acids. Only the CDR3 portion is preserved as DNA: 54 bases, with reading frame beginning at the first base. Each collaborating institution followed its own protocols to collect whole blood in K2EDTA tubes. Collaborator samples were shipped for TCRbeta analysis as frozen whole blood, isolated PBMCs, or DNA extracted from either sample type. TCRbeta CDR3 regions were amplified from genomic DNA by means of the immunoSEQ Assay, a bias-controlled multiplex PCR. Regarding the original processing steps: Within the assay, amplification of reference gene primers was used to estimate how many nucleated cells each sample contained. To quantify the absolute abundance of each unique TCRbeta CDR3 rearrangement, sequence reads were collapsed and filtered. Productive Simpson clonality was computed per sample as the square root of Simpson's diversity index over productive rearrangements. As stored in TCRdb, this immuneACCESS dataset retains in-frame rearrangements with V and J assigned. A fraction of the clones does not appear; measured against another copy, unresolved V genes explain less than half of the discrepancy, and the remainder lacks a known reason. The DNA was the basis for D and trimming; V, J and clone size are from that table. The table for this sample lists about 36,000 clones; roughly 78% of them were counted only once. The ten most abundant clones make up 33% of the sample.

In this chain, TRBV24-1 is recombined with TRBJ2-3; a stretch of 14 junction bases matches TRBD2. The sample taken for sequencing was peripheral blood. The source of this sequence is a man in his fifties or sixties with acute or convalescent COVID-19. The CDR3 loop reads CATSDPLGLAGGQDTQYF. In nucleotides, the sequence is TGTGCCACCAGTGATCCATTAGGACTAGCGGGAGGACAAGATACGCAGTATTTT.